This TCR beta chain was retrieved from a study of T-cell memory formation after mild COVID-19. This clonotype appeared a few times. The CDR3 loop spans 13 amino acids. V was cut by 0 bases and J by 5 bases, with 7 bases left in between. Germline assignment: CDR1 MGHRA and CDR2 YSYEKL. Researchers used 5'RACE with constant-segment primers to make TCR alpha and TCR beta cDNA libraries that carry sample barcodes and UMIs. TCRdb re-called the 5' RACE reads through MiXCR, storing one row per CDR3 protein. The repertoire holds around 430,000 distinct CDR3 sequences, with around a sixth as singletons. Sequenced sample: PBMCs or a T cell subset sorted from them (not recorded which). The rearrangement uses TRBV4-1 and TRBJ1-1; D call uncertain. This clonotype was obtained from a man between 18 and 35 years old who had mild COVID-19 (a few samples of this study predate the infection). Cell type and time point are not known. The CDR3 region has the DNA TGCGCCAGCAGCCAAGACAGGCGTACTGAAGCTTTCTTT. Translating it yields CASSQDRRTEAFF.